Listed below are T cell receptor beta chains from one sample, sequenced in a study of blood T cell repertoires in COVID-19. Clones were read by immunoSEQ multiplex PCR, and TCRdb kept only the in-frame ones, dropping some. The data hold under 45,000 clones, with approximately 82% observed a single time. Sequencing used peripheral blood. These receptors all come from a woman aged 80 or older with active or convalescent COVID-19. CDR3s leave out the opening cysteine and the closing phenylalanine or tryptophan.

j_gene	v_gene	CDR3aa
TRBJ2-3	TRBV3-1/TRBV3-2	ASSQTLSGRAWTDTQY
TRBJ1-6	TRBV3-1/TRBV3-2	ASSQVTGSTKNSPLH
TRBJ2-1	TRBV24-1	ATSDGVSSYNEQF
TRBJ1-1	TRBV4-1	ASSQDTSTRNEAF
TRBJ1-1	TRBV6-5	ASSYLRENTEAF
TRBJ2-4	TRBV6-2/TRBV6-3	ASSNGGQGIQY
TRBJ1-5	TRBV29-1	SVGQGGQPQH
TRBJ2-7	TRBV5-1	ASSLATSGYEQY
TRBJ1-2	TRBV6-6	ASRPPGTVYGYT
TRBJ2-2	TRBV7-9	ASSLDYGELF
TRBJ2-1	TRBV10-3	AISELGRLADYNEQF
TRBJ1-1	TRBV5-1	ASSLAGDRLNTEAF
TRBJ1-3	TRBV6-1	ASSEEPYISGNTIY
TRBJ2-7	TRBV23-1	ASSQGEGILSYEQY
TRBJ1-4	TRBV27	ASSPLSNEKLF
TRBJ2-7	TRBV7-9	ASSPGDRADEQY
TRBJ1-2	TRBV27	ASSLGRGMNYGYT
TRBJ1-2	TRBV13	ASSPGFATTERGYT
TRBJ1-2	TRBV24-1	ATEANYGYT
TRBJ1-1	TRBV6-2/TRBV6-3	ASSPDRALNTEAF
TRBJ1-1	TRBV2	ASSEARTGKGGEAF
TRBJ1-6	TRBV6-5	ASSYSREGRSPLH
TRBJ2-1	TRBV7-2	ASSWPLAGYNEQF
TRBJ2-2	TRBV18	ASSPGGGTGNTGELF
TRBJ2-1	TRBV3-1/TRBV3-2	ASSPRDRGYNEQF
TRBJ1-1	TRBV12-3/TRBV12-4	ASSLLPNTEAF
TRBJ2-1	TRBV7-6	ASSWSPGQGDNEQF
TRBJ1-6	TRBV28	ASMGASGDNSPLH
TRBJ2-7	TRBV29-1	SVAKGVGYEQY
TRBJ2-1	TRBV3-1/TRBV3-2	ASSQSYRLSYNEQF
TRBJ2-3	TRBV29-1	SVSGSADTQY
TRBJ2-1	TRBV10-3	AISESLSGRAVNEQF
TRBJ2-3	TRBV6-2/TRBV6-3	ASSYSTSGLGDTQY
TRBJ1-6	TRBV28	ASSSWDSLVYSPLH
TRBJ1-1	TRBV30	AWIPRATEAF
TRBJ2-7	TRBV29-1	SVRRDSSYEQY
TRBJ2-2	TRBV28	ASRLTGAGEYGELF
TRBJ2-7	TRBV28	ASSSPTSSYEQY
TRBJ1-4	TRBV28	ASSYGGRVSEKLF
TRBJ2-7	TRBV11-2	ASTIRIDSYEQY
TRBJ2-1	TRBV29-1	SARDRGFYEQF
TRBJ1-5	TRBV6-2/TRBV6-3	ASSYSGTGYRNQPQH
TRBJ1-3	TRBV4-2	ASSQDVPAGGNTIY
TRBJ1-4	TRBV3-1/TRBV3-2	ASSLMGQPGEKLF
TRBJ2-1	TRBV5-1	ASSPGTGGGEQF
TRBJ1-6	TRBV2	ASTKRDSSYNSPLH
TRBJ2-2	TRBV19	ASSNGQGWAGELF
TRBJ1-1	TRBV19	ASSPVGQLNTEAF
TRBJ2-3	TRBV4-1	ASSSGAPSGQY
TRBJ2-7	TRBV28	ASSLGTHSYEQY